This T cell receptor (beta chain) emerged from a study of T cell responses to AZD1222 COVID-19 vaccine. CDR1 and CDR2 (germline): MDHEN, SYDVKM. The CDR3 loop spans 15 amino acids. The ends were cut back, 3 bases at V and 3 bases at J, with 13 bases in the middle. The repertoire was sequenced with immunoSEQ multiplex PCR; TCRdb's copy has only in-frame clones and lacks some. The data show about 130,000 clones, more than 70% seen once. Of note for this clone: The antigen is unknown.

Study-wide results and caveats: The donors showed a predominance of white British ancestry and of females, with possible underestimation of clonal diversity. It was only after the peak T cell response that any repertoires were sampled. Within unmutated variant regions lay the reported targets of nearly half of spike-specific TCRs. Spike-specific TCR depth and breadth grew after two AZD1222 doses.

This sequence originates from an adult in good health. V is TRBV28 and J is TRBJ2-3; D may be TRBD2 (5 bases). The specimen was peripheral blood, collected on day 0 of AZD1222 vaccination. DNA of the CDR3: TGTGCCAGCAGTTTTTCTCTCAGCGGTACAGATACGCAGTATTTT. It yields the protein CASSFSLSGTDTQYF.